This T cell receptor (beta chain) was retrieved from a study of control samples from healthy donors and cancer patients. V was shortened by 4 bases and J by 6 bases, with 10 bases between the two germline ends. CDR1 is SGHTA, CDR2 FQGNSA, per germline. The CDR3 spans 13 residues. Method: immunoSEQ multiplex PCR; TCRdb's copy keeps in-frame clones and lacks some. The sample lists 28,000 or so clones, 75% to 90% occurring once. Sequencing input: PBMCs. The TCR sequence derives from a man aged 60-69 years with colorectal cancer. V is TRBV7-2 and J is TRBJ1-5, with D unresolved. This CDR3 is CASSYGLGQPQHF. The CDR3 bases are TGTGCCAGCAGCTACGGCCTGGGTCAGCCCCAGCATTTT.